This T cell receptor beta chain was sequenced for a study of neurological immune-mediated disorders. Study-level findings and limits: Private repertoires in all groups were suggested, as expanded clones shared no CDR3 amino acid sequences across subjects. The repertoires of 18 of 34 multiple sclerosis patients were placed by phylogenetic grouping in a single related-CDR3 cluster, which may be a signature.

TCRdb analysed the 5' RACE reads with MiXCR anew, one entry per CDR3 protein. The table has roughly 52,000 distinct CDR3 sequences, approximately 3.6% seen once. With respect to this clonotype: Its antigen is unknown.

J was trimmed by 0 bases and V by 5 bases; bases with no gene match: 8. This CDR3 is built from 16 residues. The germline V gene has CDR1 SEHNR and CDR2 FQNEAQ (reference sequence). This sequence originates from a woman aged 40 to 49 with multiple sclerosis. The genes are TRBV7-9 and TRBJ2-3; the match to TRBD2 covers 7 bases. Sequenced: CD4+ T cells from blood. The CDR3 sequence is CASSPTAGPSTDTQYF. CDR3 bases: TGTGCCAGCAGCCCGACAGCGGGGCCTAGCACAGATACGCAGTATTTT.